The 22 T cell receptor beta chains reported below all come from one sample, sequenced in a study of identical twins. In TCRdb, the 5' RACE reads were re-called with MiXCR into one record per CDR3 protein. The data show hundreds of thousands of distinct CDR3 sequences, approximately 6% seen once. Sequenced input: naive T cells sorted from blood. The receptors derive from a man aged 18 to 35 in good health.

At least ten counts were recorded for this clonotype. V gene TRBV3-1 combines with J gene TRBJ2-3, with D unclear. From germline, CDR1 is LGHDT and CDR2 YNNKEL (reference sequence). V was pared by 4 bases and J by 0 bases, with 14 bases between. The CDR3 loop spans 16 amino acids. The CDR3 sequence is CASSPSAGPSTDTQYF. The DNA for the CDR3 is TGTGCCAGCAGCCCCAGCGCCGGACCTAGCACAGATACGCAGTATTTT.

In this sample, this clonotype turned up many times. This chain joins TRBV21-1 and TRBJ2-5; TRBD1 reflects the table's D call only, with no check against the DNA. TRBV21-1 is an annotated pseudogene. CDR3 size: 15 residues. CDR3 loop: CASSKGVRELETQYF. CDR3 bases: TGTGCCAGCAGCAAAGGGGTCAGGGAGCTGGAGACCCAGTACTTC.

This clonotype was counted at least ten times. The rearrangement joins TRBV29-1 to TRBJ2-2; tentatively, D is TRBD1 (5 bases). V lost 4 bases and J 5 bases, leaving 11 bases between the germline ends. Germline CDR1 is SQVTM and CDR2 is ANQGSEA. The CDR3 consists of 13 residues. CDR3 DNA sequence: TGCAGCGTTGCCAGGGCGAGGACCGGGGAGCTGTTTTTT. Translation gives CSVARARTGELFF.

This clonotype was detected many times. The rearrangement joins TRBV11-2 to TRBJ2-7; no reliable D call. Germline V gene lookup returns CDR1 SGHAT and CDR2 FQNNGV. The V gene lost 1 base and the J gene lost 3 bases, with 7 bases spanning the gap. The CDR3 runs 13 residues. The CDR3 loop is CASSLARSYEQYV. CDR3 nucleotides: TGTGCCAGCAGCTTAGCTCGCAGCTACGAGCAGTACGTC.

V gene TRBV3-1 combines with J gene TRBJ2-4; D gene ambiguous. Germline CDR1 reads LGHDT; CDR2 reads YNNKEL (reference sequence). The CDR3 spans 16 residues. V was shortened by 3 bases and J by 6 bases, with 18 bases between the two germline ends. The CDR3 reads CASSQSGRVDRNIQYF. In DNA, the CDR3 is TGTGCCAGCAGCCAGAGTGGCCGGGTTGATAGAAACATTCAGTACTTC.

This clonotype was detected a few times. The chain uses TRBV20-1 and TRBJ2-1, with TRBD2 matching 8 bases. Germline CDR1 reads DFQATT; CDR2 reads SNEGSKA (reference sequence). The CDR3 has 13 amino acids. The V and J ends lost 5 bases and 9 bases, in that order; junction bases with no gene match: 9. The CDR3 here is CSARGGRIAEQFF. CDR3 DNA sequence: TGCAGTGCTCGTGGCGGGAGGATAGCTGAGCAGTTCTTC.

This clonotype was observed at least ten times. This chain uses TRBV12-3 or TRBV12-4 with TRBJ2-1; 8 bases align to TRBD1. With V trimmed by 5 bases and J by 4 bases, 4 bases remained unmatched. This CDR3 is built from 14 residues. CDR3 bases: TGTGCCAGCAGTAGGACAGGGAGATACAATGAGCAGTTCTTC. Translating gives CASSRTGRYNEQFF.

There are many counts of this clonotype. The chain is built from TRBV28 and TRBJ1-5; the D is unclear. CDR3 length: 18 amino acids. From germline, CDR1 is MDHEN and CDR2 SYDVKM. V lost 3 bases and J lost 0, with 18 bases in between. CDR3 amino acids: CASSLGPRGGYSNQPQHF. CDR3 DNA sequence: TGTGCCAGCAGTTTGGGCCCCCGGGGAGGCTATAGCAATCAGCCCCAGCATTTT.

The chain links TRBV7-2 to TRBJ2-7; D gene unclear. V was shortened by 3 bases and J by 4 bases, with 13 bases between the two germline ends. The CDR3 is 14 amino acids. In germline, CDR1 is SGHTA, CDR2 FQGNSA. The CDR3 sequence: CASSFGASNYEQYF. For the CDR3, the DNA is TGTGCCAGCAGCTTTGGAGCGTCAAATTACGAGCAGTACTTC.

This clonotype was seen ten or more times. CDR3 protein: CASSTGSPYEQYV. CDR3 DNA sequence: TGTGCCAGCAGTACTGGGTCCCCCTACGAGCAGTACGTC. The V call is TRBV6-2 or TRBV6-3, the J call TRBJ2-7; no clear D gene. Trimming pared 5 bases from V and 2 bases from J, leaving 10 bases between. The germline V gene has CDR1 MNHEY and CDR2 SVGEGT. This CDR3 comprises 13 residues.

The sample holds a few counts of this clonotype. The V call is TRBV20-1, the J call TRBJ2-7, with 7 bases that match TRBD2. The CDR3 length is 15 residues. Germline V gives CDR1 DFQATT, CDR2 SNEGSKA (reference sequence). The junction had 15 bases not matched to a gene; V was cut back by 5 bases and J by 5 bases. The CDR3 coding sequence is TGCAGTGCTCCCAGACTAGCAAGGCCCACCAACGAGCAGTACTTC. Protein sequence: CSAPRLARPTNEQYF.

This chain uses TRBV5-5 with TRBJ2-3; possibly TRBD2 for D (7 bases). Between the trimmed V and J ends, which lost 3 bases and 1 base, there was a span of 15 bases. The CDR3 is 16 residues long. The V gene's germline CDR1 is SGHKS and CDR2 YYEKEE (reference sequence). Here the CDR3 reads CASSWGPREGTDTQYF. The CDR3 DNA sequence: TGTGCCAGCAGCTGGGGGCCCCGGGAGGGCACAGATACGCAGTATTTT.

This clonotype was counted ten times or more. J is TRBJ2-2 and V is TRBV29-1, with unresolved D. CDR3 length: 11 residues. V gave up 7 bases and J gave up 4 bases, with 7 bases separating them. Germline V CDR1 and CDR2: SQVTM, ANQGSEA. CDR3 coding DNA: TGCAGCGGTCGTTCCACCGGGGAGCTGTTTTTT. It specifies CSGRSTGELFF.

This clonotype was recorded many times. The chain carries TRBV12-3 or TRBV12-4 and TRBJ2-1; D may be TRBD2 (7 bases). CDR3 size: 12 residues. V lost 5 bases and J 15 bases, leaving 17 bases between the germline ends. The CDR3 coding sequence is TGTGCCAGCAGTCCTGGGGGGCTAGCGGTGTTCTTC. Amino acid sequence: CASSPGGLAVFF.

This clonotype has at least ten counts. CDR3 loop: CASSLSAAKETQYF. DNA for the CDR3: TGTGCCAGCAGTTTAAGCGCGGCTAAAGAGACCCAGTACTTC. The rearrangement uses TRBV12-3 or TRBV12-4 and TRBJ2-5; D remains unclear. V lost 2 bases and J lost 3, with 10 bases in between. The CDR3 totals 14 residues.

This clonotype came up many times. V is TRBV10-3 and J is TRBJ2-1, with 8 nucleotides matching TRBD1. From germline, CDR1 is ENHRY and CDR2 SYGVKD. V was pared by 3 bases and J by 4 bases, with 8 bases of the junction left unmatched. The CDR3 has 16 amino acids. CDR3 nucleotide sequence: TGTGCCATCAGTGAACCCGACAGGGGTCGTTACAATGAGCAGTTCTTC. It translates to CAISEPDRGRYNEQFF.

This clonotype was counted many times. This chain joins TRBV20-1 and TRBJ2-3, with 10 bases lining up with TRBD2. The CDR3 is 16 amino acids. Per germline, CDR1 DFQATT and CDR2 SNEGSKA (reference sequence). The CDR3 here is CSEFKGLAGAHDTQYF. The CDR3 DNA is TGCAGCGAATTCAAGGGGCTAGCGGGAGCCCACGATACGCAGTATTTT.

V and J are TRBV7-7 and TRBJ2-7, with D possibly being TRBD2 (6 bases). Trimming took 5 bases from V and 0 from J, leaving 14 bases between them. The CDR3 covers 15 residues. Germline CDR1 SSHAT, CDR2 FNYEAQ (reference sequence). CDR3 loop: CASSPDAGTSYEQYV. In nucleotides, the CDR3 is TGTGCCAGCAGCCCGGACGCGGGGACCTCCTACGAGCAGTACGTC.

There are many counts of this clonotype. The chain joins TRBV28 to TRBJ1-2, with a weak D call TRBD1 (6 bases). Trimming took 8 bases from V and 2 from J, leaving 15 bases between them. The CDR3 sequence is 14 residues long. The germline CDR1 and CDR2 sequences are MDHEN and SYDVKM. The DNA for the CDR3 is TGTGCCAGCGATAGGACGGGACAAAACTATGGCTACACCTTC. This encodes CASDRTGQNYGYTF.

In its sample, this clonotype was seen many times. The chain is built from TRBV29-1 and TRBJ2-1, with 11 positions matching TRBD2. Germline assignment: CDR1 SQVTM and CDR2 ANQGSEA. V lost 3 bases and J lost 1; bases outside the gene matches: 5. CDR3 size: 16 residues. DNA of the CDR3: TGCAGCGTTGAGGGGACTAGCGGACTTTCCTACAATGAGCAGTTCTTC. It encodes CSVEGTSGLSYNEQFF.

This clonotype has at least ten counts. The V and J genes are TRBV5-1 and TRBJ2-5; D uncertain. The CDR3 is 15 residues long. Trimming pared 0 bases from V and 2 bases from J, leaving 11 bases between. In germline, CDR1 is SGHRS, CDR2 YFSETQ. CDR3 nucleotides: TGCGCCAGCAGCTTGGTCTTCGGTAAACAAGAGACCCAGTACTTC. This translates into CASSLVFGKQETQYF.

The rearrangement joins TRBV4-3 to TRBJ2-3; D remains unclear. V was cut by 0 bases and J by 2 bases, with 9 bases left in between. The CDR3 totals 15 residues. The germline V gene encodes CDR1 LGHNA and CDR2 YSLEER. The CDR3 here is CASSQEFQITDTQYF. CDR3 sequence (DNA): TGCGCCAGCAGCCAAGAATTCCAGATCACAGATACGCAGTATTTT.